Presented here are 21 T cell receptor beta chains from one specimen sequenced in a study of vaccination effects on CD4 cells after COVID-19 (dated by TCRdb to about 2022). These receptors have no identified antigens. After around eleven days of culture, CD4+ T cells were isolated with the EasySep CD4+ T cell isolation kit. Library generation was performed with the immunoSEQ multiplex PCR assay. As stored in TCRdb, this immuneACCESS dataset retains in-frame rearrangements with V and J assigned. A fraction of the clones does not appear; measured against another copy, unresolved V genes explain less than half of the discrepancy, and the remainder lacks a known reason. This sample lists approximately 58,000 clones; over 65% were detected once. The ten top clones hold 2.5% to 3.5% of the sample. Sequenced material: CD4+ T cells from PBMCs cultured without peptide, taken before COVID-19 vaccination. The source of these receptors is a human donor who received a COVID-19 vaccine.

This rearrangement joins TRBV7-3 to TRBJ2-1, with D maybe TRBD2 (5 bases). Germline V gene data show CDR1 as SGHTA and CDR2 as FQGTGA. This CDR3 spans 15 amino acids. Trimming pared 0 bases from V and 7 bases from J, leaving 13 bases between. The CDR3 nucleotides are TGTGCCAGCAGCTTAACGTCCGGGGTAGGAAATGAGCAGTTCTTC. This sequence encodes CASSLTSGVGNEQFF.

J is TRBJ2-2 and V is TRBV18, with 7 positions matching TRBD1. The CDR3 has 14 amino acids. V gave up 1 base and J gave up 6 bases; unmatched junction bases: 2. Germline CDR1 KGHSH, CDR2 LQKENI. CDR3 sequence (DNA): TGTGCCAGCTCACCACAAGGGACAGCCGGGGAGCTGTTTTTT. Its protein product is CASSPQGTAGELFF.

This clone was seen a handful of times. The J gene is TRBJ1-1, the V gene TRBV24-1, with D tentatively TRBD1 (5 bases). The CDR3 is 12 residues long. In germline, CDR1 is KGHDR, CDR2 SFDVKD. Trimming pared 9 bases from V and 1 base from J, leaving 8 bases between. The CDR3 reads CATSGKNTEAFF. In DNA, the CDR3 is TGTGCCACCTCAGGGAAGAACACTGAAGCTTTCTTT.

The chain employs TRBV18 and TRBJ2-2, with TRBD1 matching 8 bases. Germline CDR1 reads KGHSH; CDR2 reads LQKENI. The CDR3 contains 14 residues. V dropped 6 bases and J dropped 7; count of bases not matched to a gene: 7. The CDR3 sequence is CASSDQTGVGELFF. CDR3 bases: TGTGCCAGCTCCGATCAGACAGGGGTCGGGGAGCTGTTTTTT.

The V and J genes are TRBV18 and TRBJ2-1; D is tentatively TRBD1 or TRBD2 (5 bases each). In germline, CDR1 is KGHSH, CDR2 LQKENI. V dropped 10 bases and J dropped 6 bases, with 19 bases sitting between them. This CDR3 contains 14 residues. The CDR3 loop is CATVRDRDPNEQFF. The CDR3 nucleotides read TGTGCCACCGTCCGGGATAGGGACCCCAATGAGCAGTTCTTC.

The V call is TRBV7-8, the J call TRBJ2-7; 7 positions agree with TRBD1. The CDR3 extends over 15 amino acids. Trimming at V came to 5 bases and at J to 6 bases, leaving 13 bases not matched to a gene. Looked up from germline, CDR1 is SGHVS and CDR2 is FQNEAQ. This CDR3 reads CASSPRDRLGPEQYV. CDR3 in DNA: TGTGCCAGCAGCCCGAGGGACAGATTAGGTCCCGAGCAGTACGTC.

V gene TRBV18 combines with J gene TRBJ2-7, with D maybe TRBD2 (6 bases). Between the trimmed V and J ends, which lost 2 bases and 9 bases, there was a span of 23 bases. The CDR3 is 16 amino acids. CDR1 and CDR2 (germline): KGHSH, LQKENI. This CDR3 is CASSPSGQLGPYWQYV. The CDR3 bases are TGTGCCAGCTCACCAAGCGGGCAGCTAGGTCCATACTGGCAGTACGTC.

This chain connects TRBV15 to TRBJ2-3; TRBD2 aligns across 11 bases. V was clipped by 0 bases and J by 4 bases; unmatched bases: 3. The CDR3 covers 16 residues. Germline V gives CDR1 LNHNV, CDR2 YYDKDF (reference sequence). CDR3 loop: CATSRDSSGGADTQYF. CDR3 bases: TGTGCCACCAGCAGAGACAGTAGCGGGGGGGCAGATACGCAGTATTTT. The variable domain in full, completed from reference TRBV15 and TRBJ2-3, reads DAMVIQNPRYQVTQFGKPVTLSCSQTLNHNVMYWYQQKSSQAPKLLFHYYDKDFNNEADTPDNFQSRRPNTSFCFLDIRSPGLGDTAMYLCATSRDSSGGADTQYFGPGTRLTVL.

The V call is TRBV15, the J call TRBJ2-5, with D possibly TRBD1 on 6 matching bases. Germline V gives CDR1 LNHNV, CDR2 YYDKDF (reference sequence). This CDR3 has 17 amino acids. Between the trimmed V and J ends, which lost 1 base and 2 bases, there was a span of 17 bases. The CDR3 DNA sequence: TGTGCCACCAGCAGAGCCAAAGACAGGACCATTCAAGAGACCCAGTACTTC. It specifies CATSRAKDRTIQETQYF.

This chain joins TRBV5-8 and TRBJ1-2, with D unresolved. Between the trimmed V and J ends, which lost 2 bases and 7 bases, there was a span of 9 bases. Germline V gene data show CDR1 as SGHTS and CDR2 as YDEGEE. The CDR3 runs 12 residues. The chain's CDR3 is CASSFSRSGYTF. The CDR3, as DNA: TGTGCCAGCAGCTTCAGCAGGTCTGGCTACACCTTC.

The chain is built from TRBV7-2 and TRBJ2-2; 9 bases are shared with TRBD1. The V gene end was trimmed by 5 bases and the J gene end by 4 bases; junction bases not matched to a gene: 5. Germline-derived CDR1 and CDR2 are SGHTA and FQGNSA. CDR3 size: 15 residues. The DNA of the CDR3 is TGTGCCAGCAGCATACGGACAGGGGCCACCGGGGAGCTGTTTTTT. It specifies CASSIRTGATGELFF.

V and J are TRBV7-9 and TRBJ1-4, with 11 bases fitting TRBD1. The J segment lost 6 bases and the V segment lost 2 bases, leaving 8 bases of the junction unmatched. The CDR3 contains 17 residues. The germline CDR1 and CDR2 sequences are SEHNR and FQNEAQ (reference sequence). CDR3 sequence: CASSLYGSGQGDEKLFF. In nucleotides, the CDR3 is TGTGCCAGCAGCTTATATGGGTCGGGACAGGGGGATGAAAAACTGTTTTTT.

This chain connects TRBV6-5 to TRBJ1-4, with D possibly being TRBD1 (5 bases). The germline V gene encodes CDR1 MNHEY and CDR2 SVGAGI. Trimming removed 2 bases from V and 8 bases from J, with 12 bases in between. CDR3 length: 14 residues. CDR3 amino acids: CASSYEGSGEKLFF. The DNA of the CDR3 is TGTGCCAGCAGTTACGAGGGGTCGGGGGAAAAACTGTTTTTT.

The chain joins TRBV5-8 to TRBJ1-1, with a tentative D call TRBD1 (5 bases). This CDR3 region has 14 residues. V shed 4 bases and J shed 7 bases, with 17 bases lying between them. CDR1 is SGHTS and CDR2 is YDEGEE in the germline V gene. CDR3 nucleotides: TGTGCCAGCAGCGGGGGGGTACTTTATCTTGAAGCTTTCTTT. This codes for CASSGGVLYLEAFF.

The chain carries TRBV6-4 and TRBJ1-5; 7 nucleotides line up with TRBD1. The CDR3 extends over 16 amino acids. With 8 bases clipped from V and 0 bases from J, the junction kept 10 bases outside the gene matches. Germline CDR1 reads MRHNA; CDR2 reads SNTAGT. The CDR3 DNA reads TGTGCCAGCTGGAAGAGGGACAGTGATAGCAATCAGCCCCAGCATTTT. Translation: CASWKRDSDSNQPQHF.

The rearrangement uses TRBV3-1 (or the pseudogene TRBV3-2) and TRBJ2-5, with D unclear. Trimming removed 4 bases at V and 5 bases at J, with 17 bases between. The germline V gene encodes CDR1 LGHDT and CDR2 YNNKEL (reference sequence). The CDR3 loop spans 15 amino acids. The CDR3 DNA reads TGTGCCAGCAGCCCGCTAACCCAGGCAAAGGAGACCCAGTACTTC. This codes for CASSPLTQAKETQYF.

This chain uses TRBV5-4 with TRBJ2-5; 7 bases line up with TRBD1. The V gene end was trimmed by 2 bases and the J gene end by 4 bases; junction bases not matched to a gene: 2. The CDR3 is 13 residues long. Germline V gives CDR1 SGHNT, CDR2 YYREEE (reference sequence). CDR3 sequence reads: CASSFPGGETQYF. In DNA form, the CDR3 reads TGTGCCAGCAGCTTTCCAGGGGGAGAGACCCAGTACTTC.

The rearrangement joins TRBV11-2 to TRBJ2-5, with a weak D call TRBD1 (7 bases). Germline V gene data show CDR1 as SGHAT and CDR2 as FQNNGV. CDR3 length equals 16 residues. The ends were cut back, 4 bases at V and 5 bases at J, with 20 bases in the middle. CDR3 in amino acids: CASSYRRGRDGETQYF. CDR3 bases: TGTGCCAGCAGCTATAGGAGGGGGCGCGATGGGGAGACCCAGTACTTC.

The CDR3 here is CASSPLRTGVVVNEQFF. CDR3 coding DNA: TGTGCCAGCTCACCCCTCCGGACAGGGGTAGTGGTCAATGAGCAGTTCTTC. The gene calls are TRBV18 and TRBJ2-1; 9 positions match TRBD1. CDR3 length: 17 amino acids. The V segment lost 3 bases and the J segment 6 bases; nucleotides outside the gene matches: 12. Germline-derived CDR1 and CDR2 are KGHSH and LQKENI.

The CDR3 protein is CASSFSETQYF. CDR3 sequence (DNA): TGTGCCAGCAGCTTTTCGGAGACCCAGTACTTC. This rearrangement joins TRBV5-6 to TRBJ2-5; D is uncertain. The CDR3 length is 11 residues. In germline, CDR1 is SGHDT, CDR2 YYEEEE. Trimming took 2 bases from V and 5 from J, leaving 4 bases between them. Full variable domain (rest looked up from reference TRBV5-6 and TRBJ2-5): DAGVTQSPTHLIKTRGQQVTLRCSPKSGHDTVSWYQQALGQGPQFIFQYYEEEERQRGNFPDRFSGHQFPNYSSELNVNALLLGDSALYLCASSFSETQYFGPGTRLLVL.

V gene TRBV19 combines with J gene TRBJ1-4; TRBD1 agrees at 8 bases. J gave up 4 bases and V 5 bases, and 15 bases lay outside the gene matches. CDR3 size: 18 residues. The germline CDR1 and CDR2 sequences are LNHDA and SQIVND (reference sequence). The CDR3 reads CASSAHPGQAPFNEKLFF. The CDR3 bases are TGTGCCAGTAGTGCCCATCCGGGACAGGCCCCATTTAATGAAAAACTGTTTTTT.